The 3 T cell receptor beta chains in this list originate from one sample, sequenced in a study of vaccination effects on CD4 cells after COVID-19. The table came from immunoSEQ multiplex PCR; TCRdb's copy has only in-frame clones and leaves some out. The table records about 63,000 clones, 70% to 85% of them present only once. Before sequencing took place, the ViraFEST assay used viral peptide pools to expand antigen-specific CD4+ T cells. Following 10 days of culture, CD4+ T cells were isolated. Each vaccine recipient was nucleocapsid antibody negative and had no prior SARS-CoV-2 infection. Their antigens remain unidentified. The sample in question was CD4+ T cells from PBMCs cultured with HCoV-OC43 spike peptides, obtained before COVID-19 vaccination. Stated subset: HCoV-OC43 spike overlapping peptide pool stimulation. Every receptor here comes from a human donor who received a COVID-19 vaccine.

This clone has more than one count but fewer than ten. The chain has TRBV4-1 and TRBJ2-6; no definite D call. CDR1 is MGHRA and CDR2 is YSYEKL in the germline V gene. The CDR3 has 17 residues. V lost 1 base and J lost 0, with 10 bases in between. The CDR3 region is CASSQAYGSSGANVLTF. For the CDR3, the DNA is TGCGCCAGCAGCCAAGCGTACGGTAGCTCTGGGGCCAACGTCCTGACTTTC.

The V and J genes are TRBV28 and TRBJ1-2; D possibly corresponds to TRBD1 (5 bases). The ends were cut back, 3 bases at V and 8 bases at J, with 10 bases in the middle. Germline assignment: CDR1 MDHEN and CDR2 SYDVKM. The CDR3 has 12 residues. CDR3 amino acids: CASSLGPSGYTF. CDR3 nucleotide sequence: TGTGCCAGCAGTTTGGGGCCGTCGGGCTACACCTTC.

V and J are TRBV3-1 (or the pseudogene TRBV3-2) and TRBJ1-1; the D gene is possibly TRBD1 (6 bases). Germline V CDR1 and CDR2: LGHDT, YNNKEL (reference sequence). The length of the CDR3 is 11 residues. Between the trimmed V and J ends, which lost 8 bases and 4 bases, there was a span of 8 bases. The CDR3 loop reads CASGGGTEAFF. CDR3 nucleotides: TGTGCCAGCGGGGGCGGCACTGAAGCTTTCTTT.